The sequence of this T cell receptor beta chain was determined in a study of cytomegalovirus exposure and HLA in healthy donors. Study observations and caveats: According to a later analysis, most TCR beta chains associated with CMV appeared HLA-restricted. The investigators catalogued some 150 TCR beta chains as cytomegalovirus-associated.

Germline CDR1 MNHEY, CDR2 SMNVEV (reference sequence). V shed 10 bases, J shed 5 bases, and the junction held 6 bases outside the gene matches. CDR3 length equals 12 residues. PCR involved 60 Vbeta and 13 Jbeta primers. Sequencing used immunoSEQ multiplex PCR; TCRdb keeps in-frame clones, though not all of them. This sample has tens of thousands of clones, with approximately 68% found just once. This clone ranks as medium-sized. Its target is unknown. The receptor was isolated from a woman between 50 and 59 years old in good health and CMV-seropositive. This chain joins TRBV27 and TRBJ2-7, with 9 bases lining up with TRBD2. Input material: PBMCs. Here the CDR3 reads CAIRGGEDEQYF. The CDR3 nucleotides are TGTGCCATCCGCGGGGGGGAGGACGAGCAGTACTTC.